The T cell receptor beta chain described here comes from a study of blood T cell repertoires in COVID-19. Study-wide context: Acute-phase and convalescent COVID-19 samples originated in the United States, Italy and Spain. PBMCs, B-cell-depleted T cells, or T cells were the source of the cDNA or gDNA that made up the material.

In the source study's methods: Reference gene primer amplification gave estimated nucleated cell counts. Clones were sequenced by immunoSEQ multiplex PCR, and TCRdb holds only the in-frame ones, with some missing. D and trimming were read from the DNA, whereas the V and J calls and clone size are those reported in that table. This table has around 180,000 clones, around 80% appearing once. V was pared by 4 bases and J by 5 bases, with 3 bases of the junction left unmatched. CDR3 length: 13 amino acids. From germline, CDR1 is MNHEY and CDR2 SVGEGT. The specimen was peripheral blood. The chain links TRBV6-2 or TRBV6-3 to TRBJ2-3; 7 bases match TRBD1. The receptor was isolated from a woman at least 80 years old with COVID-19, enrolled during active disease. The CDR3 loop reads CASSSDRRDTQYF. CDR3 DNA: TGTGCCAGCAGTTCGGACAGGAGAGATACGCAGTATTTT.